This is a list of T cell receptor beta chains from one sample in a study of T-cell reconstitution after alpha-beta-depleted transplantation in children. TCRdb used MiXCR to reprocess the PCR reads, holding one entry per CDR3 protein. Seen here are roughly 98,000 distinct CDR3 sequences, about 14% observed once, and the top ten hold about 18%. Source: PBMCs, mostly from graft donor cells, taken 180 days after TCRalphabeta/CD19-depleted stem cell transplant. These receptors were taken from a male patient under 10 years old who had a stem cell transplant for acute lymphoblastic leukemia, so the T cells may come from the graft donor. The CDR3 runs from the conserved cysteine through the conserved F or W. A D gene is named only where the DNA matches it firmly. Not every row has a clone size; where given, it reads once, few, many or a size class.

J gene: TRBJ2-3; clone size: few; V gene: TRBV20-1; D gene: -; CDR3 DNA: TGCAGTGCTCCTCTGCTCCGGACCGGTAGTACGCAGTATTTT; CDR3 protein: CSAPLLRTGSTQYF
J gene: TRBJ1-6; clone size: many; V gene: TRBV29-1; D gene: -; CDR3 DNA: TGCAGCGTTGTGGACAGTTATAATTCACCCCTCCACTTT; CDR3 protein: CSVVDSYNSPLHF
J gene: TRBJ1-3; clone size: -; V gene: TRBV12-3/TRBV12-4; D gene: TRBD1; CDR3 DNA: TGTGCCATCCGGGACAGGTCGGCCTCGAGCTCTGGAAACACCATATATTTT; CDR3 protein: CAIRDRSASSSGNTIYF
J gene: TRBJ2-7; clone size: few; V gene: TRBV5-1; D gene: -; CDR3 DNA: TGCGCCAGCAGCTATGACAGGAACGAGCAGTACTTC; CDR3 protein: CASSYDRNEQYF
J gene: TRBJ2-5; clone size: few; V gene: TRBV21-1; D gene: -; CDR3 DNA: TGTGCCAGCAGCAAAGTAGCGGGGGTGGAGACCCAGTACTTC; CDR3 protein: CASSKVAGVETQYF
J gene: TRBJ1-5; clone size: -; V gene: TRBV3-1; D gene: TRBD1; CDR3 DNA: TGTACCAGCAGTTTTTCACAGGGGAAACAGCATTTT; CDR3 protein: CTSSFSQGKQHF
J gene: TRBJ1-5; clone size: -; V gene: TRBV28; D gene: -; CDR3 DNA: TGTGCCAGCAGTCTCTCTGTGGCAGGGAATCAGCCCCAGCATTTT; CDR3 protein: CASSLSVAGNQPQHF
J gene: TRBJ2-7; clone size: few; V gene: TRBV28; D gene: TRBD2; CDR3 DNA: TGTGCCAGCATGCTACCCGGGACTACCTCCTACGAGCAGTACTTC; CDR3 protein: CASMLPGTTSYEQYF
J gene: TRBJ1-1; clone size: -; V gene: TRBV30; D gene: TRBD1; CDR3 DNA: TGTGCCTGGGTCCCGGGGACAGGGGTAACCGGGGGCACTGAAGCTTTCTTT; CDR3 protein: CAWVPGTGVTGGTEAFF
J gene: TRBJ2-5; clone size: many; V gene: TRBV20-1; D gene: -; CDR3 DNA: TGCAGTGCGTCCGACCCTTGGGGAGAGACCCAGTACTTC; CDR3 protein: CSASDPWGETQYF
J gene: TRBJ1-1; clone size: few; V gene: TRBV7-8; D gene: -; CDR3 DNA: TGTGCCAGCAGAGGTGAGCGGGGGAAGGGGAACACTGAAGCTTTCTTT; CDR3 protein: CASRGERGKGNTEAFF
J gene: TRBJ2-1; clone size: few; V gene: TRBV12-3/TRBV12-4; D gene: TRBD1; CDR3 DNA: TGTGCCAGCAGTCCACGACAGGGCTCCCGGGATGAGCAGTTCTTC; CDR3 protein: CASSPRQGSRDEQFF
J gene: TRBJ1-2; clone size: -; V gene: TRBV10-3; D gene: TRBD1; CDR3 DNA: TGTGCCATCAGTGCAGGGGGGTACTATGGCTACACCTTC; CDR3 protein: CAISAGGYYGYTF
J gene: TRBJ1-2; clone size: -; V gene: TRBV29-1; D gene: -; CDR3 DNA: TGCAGCGCCGGGGGGGTCCACTTTAACTATGGCTACACCTTC; CDR3 protein: CSAGGVHFNYGYTF
J gene: TRBJ2-3; clone size: -; V gene: TRBV29-1; D gene: -; CDR3 DNA: TGCAGCATTAATCCCCGCGCCACAGATACGCGGTATTTT; CDR3 protein: CSINPRATDTRYF